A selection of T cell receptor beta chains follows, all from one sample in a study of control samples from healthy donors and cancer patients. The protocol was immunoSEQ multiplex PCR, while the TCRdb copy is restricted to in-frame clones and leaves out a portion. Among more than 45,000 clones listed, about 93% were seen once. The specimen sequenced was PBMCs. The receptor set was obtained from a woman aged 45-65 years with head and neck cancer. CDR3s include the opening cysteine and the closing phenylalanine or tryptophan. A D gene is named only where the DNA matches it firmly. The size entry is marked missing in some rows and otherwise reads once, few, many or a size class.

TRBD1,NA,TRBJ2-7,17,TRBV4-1,TGCGCCAGCAGCCAGACAGGACAGGGGGTAAACCTCTACGAGCAGTACTTC,CASSQTGQGVNLYEQYF
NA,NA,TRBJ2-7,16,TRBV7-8,TGTGCCAGCAGCTCCCTTCGACAGGGAGGGGCCCGCGAGCAGTACTTC,CASSSLRQGGAREQYF
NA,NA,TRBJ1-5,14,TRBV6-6,TGTGCCAGCAGTTACTCAGGGGCTGATCAGCCCCAGCATTTT,CASSYSGADQPQHF
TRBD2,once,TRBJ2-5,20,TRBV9,TGTGCCAGCAGCCCCTCGACTAGCGGGAGGATTCGGCGGGACGGGGAGACCCAGTACTTC,CASSPSTSGRIRRDGETQYF
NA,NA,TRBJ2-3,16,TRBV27,TGTGCCAGCAATAACCGGGCCCCCGAGGGGACAGATACGCAGTATTTT,CASNNRAPEGTDTQYF
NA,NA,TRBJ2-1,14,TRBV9,TGTGCCAGCAGCGTAGTAAGTAGCACGGTTGAGCAGTTCTTC,CASSVVSSTVEQFF
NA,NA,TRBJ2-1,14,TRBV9,TGTGCCAGCAGCGTTACCGGGAGTAGCAATGAGCAGTTCTTC,CASSVTGSSNEQFF
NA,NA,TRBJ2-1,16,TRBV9,TGTGCCAGCAGCGTAGACCCGACTTTAGCAGGTGATGAGCAGTTCTTC,CASSVDPTLAGDEQFF
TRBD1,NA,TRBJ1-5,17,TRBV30,TGTGCCTGGAGTGTCTCACTGGACAGGGGGAGCAATCAGCCCCAGCATTTT,CAWSVSLDRGSNQPQHF
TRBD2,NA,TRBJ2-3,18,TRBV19,TGTGCCAGTAGTATGGGGCTAGCGGGATCCCTCAGCACAGATACGCAGTATTTT,CASSMGLAGSLSTDTQYF
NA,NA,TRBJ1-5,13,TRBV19,TGTGCCAGTAGTAGGGGTCGGGATCAGCCCCAGCATTTT,CASSRGRDQPQHF
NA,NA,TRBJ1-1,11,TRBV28,TGTGCCATCGGACAGAACACTGAAGCTTTCTTT,CAIGQNTEAFF
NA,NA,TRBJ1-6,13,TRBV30,TGTGCCTGGAATAGGGGGGATAATTCACCCCTCCACTTT,CAWNRGDNSPLHF
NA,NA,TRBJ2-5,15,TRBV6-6,TGTGCCAGCAGTTACGGGGCAGGGAGCGCAGAGACCCAGTACTTC,CASSYGAGSAETQYF
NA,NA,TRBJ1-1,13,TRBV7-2,TGTGCCAGCAGCTTTAGCCTGAACACTGAAGCTTTCTTT,CASSFSLNTEAFF
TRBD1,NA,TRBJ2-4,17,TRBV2,TGTGCCACCTATCCGGGACAGGGGCGTATTAAGAAAAACATTCAGTACTTC,CATYPGQGRIKKNIQYF
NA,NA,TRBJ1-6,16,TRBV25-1,TGTGCCAGCAGTCCCCCGGGCGGGGGACAAGGGTCACCCCTCCACTTT,CASSPPGGGQGSPLHF
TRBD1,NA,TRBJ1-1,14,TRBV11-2,TGTGCCAGCGGCGCCGGGACAGGGAACACTGAAGCTTTCTTT,CASGAGTGNTEAFF
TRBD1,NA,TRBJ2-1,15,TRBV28,TGTGCCAGCAGTTTACTCAGGGGGCCGGACAATGAGCAGTTCTTC,CASSLLRGPDNEQFF
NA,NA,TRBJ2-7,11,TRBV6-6,TGTGCCAGCAGTTACTTAGACGAGCAGTACTTC,CASSYLDEQYF
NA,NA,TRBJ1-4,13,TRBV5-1,TGCGCCAGCAGCTTGGGGACTCATGAAAAACTGTTTTTT,CASSLGTHEKLFF
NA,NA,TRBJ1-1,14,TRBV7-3,TGTGCCAGCAGCTTAACGGTGGGGAGCACTGAAGCTTTCTTT,CASSLTVGSTEAFF
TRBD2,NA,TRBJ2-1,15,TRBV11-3,TGTGCCAGCAGCTACGTAGCGGGGGGGGACAATGAGCAGTTCTTC,CASSYVAGGDNEQFF
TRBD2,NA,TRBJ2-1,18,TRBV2,TGTGCCAGCAGTGAAGGGAGCCGACTAGCGGGGGGATACAATGAGCAGTTCTTC,CASSEGSRLAGGYNEQFF
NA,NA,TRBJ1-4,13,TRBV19,TGTGCCAGCCGAGACAGTGCGTTTGAAAAACTGTTTTTT,CASRDSAFEKLFF
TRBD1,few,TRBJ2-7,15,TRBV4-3,TGCGCCAGCAGCCAAGGCTCGGGACAGCGCTACGAGCAGTACTTC,CASSQGSGQRYEQYF
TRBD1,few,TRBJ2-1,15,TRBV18,TGTGCCAGCTCGCGGACAGGGGAAGGGTACAATGAGCAGTTCTTC,CASSRTGEGYNEQFF
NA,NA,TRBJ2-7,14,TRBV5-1,TGCGCCAGCAGCTTGGCCGGGACATATTACGAGCAGTACTTC,CASSLAGTYYEQYF
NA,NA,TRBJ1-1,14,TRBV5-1,TGCGCCAGCAGCTTGTCGGCAGTGAACACTGAAGCTTTCTTT,CASSLSAVNTEAFF
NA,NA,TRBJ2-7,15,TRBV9,TGTGCCAGCAGCGTAGAGGCAGGCCTCTCCTACGAGCAGTACTTC,CASSVEAGLSYEQYF
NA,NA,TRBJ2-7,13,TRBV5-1,TGCGCCAGCAGCTTGGCAGCCTCCTACGAGCAGTACTTC,CASSLAASYEQYF
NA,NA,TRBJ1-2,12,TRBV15,TGTGCCACCAGCAGAGAAGGGTATGGCTACACCTTC,CATSREGYGYTF
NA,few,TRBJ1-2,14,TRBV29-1,TGCAGCGTTGAAGAAGACGAGGGGGTCTATGGCTACACCTTC,CSVEEDEGVYGYTF
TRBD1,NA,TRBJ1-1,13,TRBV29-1,TGCAGCGTTGCGGGACAGGGGGCCACTGAAGCTTTCTTT,CSVAGQGATEAFF
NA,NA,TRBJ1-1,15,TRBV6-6,TGTGCCAGCAGTTACTCGTACCGGGGAAGGACTGAAGCTTTCTTT,CASSYSYRGRTEAFF
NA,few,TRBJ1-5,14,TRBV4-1,TGCGCCAGCAGCCAAACCGTGAGCAATCAGCCCCAGCATTTT,CASSQTVSNQPQHF
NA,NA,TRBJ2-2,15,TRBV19,TGTGCCAGTACCACCCCCGGGACTCGCCCCGGGGAGCTGTTTTTT,CASTTPGTRPGELFF
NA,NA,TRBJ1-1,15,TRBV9,TGTGCCAGCAGCGTAGTCGATAGGGGGAGCACTGAAGCTTTCTTT,CASSVVDRGSTEAFF
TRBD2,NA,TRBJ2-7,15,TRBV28,TGTGCCAGCAGTCCTAGCGGGAGGGCGGGCGACGAGCAGTACTTC,CASSPSGRAGDEQYF
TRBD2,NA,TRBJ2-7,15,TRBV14,TGTGCCAGCAGCGCAATAGCGGGAGTCCCCTACGAGCAGTACTTC,CASSAIAGVPYEQYF
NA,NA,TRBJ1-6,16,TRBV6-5,TGTGCCAGCAGTTCAACCAGGGGCAGGGTAAATTCACCCCTCCACTTT,CASSSTRGRVNSPLHF